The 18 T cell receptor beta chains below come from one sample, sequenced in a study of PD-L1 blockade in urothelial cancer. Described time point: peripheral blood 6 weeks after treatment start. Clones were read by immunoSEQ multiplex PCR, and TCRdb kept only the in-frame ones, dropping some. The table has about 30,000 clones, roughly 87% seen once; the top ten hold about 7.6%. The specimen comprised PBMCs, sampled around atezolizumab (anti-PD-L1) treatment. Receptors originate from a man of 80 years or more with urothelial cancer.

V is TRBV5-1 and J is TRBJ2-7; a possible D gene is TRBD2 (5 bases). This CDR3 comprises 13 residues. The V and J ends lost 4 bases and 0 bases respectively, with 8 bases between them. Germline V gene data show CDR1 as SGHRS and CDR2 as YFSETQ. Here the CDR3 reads CASSPGNSYEQYF. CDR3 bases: TGCGCCAGCAGCCCCGGGAACTCCTACGAGCAGTACTTC.

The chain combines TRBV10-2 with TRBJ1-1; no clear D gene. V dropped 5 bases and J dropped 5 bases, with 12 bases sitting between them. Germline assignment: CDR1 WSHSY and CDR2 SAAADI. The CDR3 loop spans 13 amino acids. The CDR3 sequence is CASSRSGGTEAFF. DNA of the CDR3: TGCGCCAGCAGTAGGTCCGGCGGGACTGAAGCTTTCTTT.

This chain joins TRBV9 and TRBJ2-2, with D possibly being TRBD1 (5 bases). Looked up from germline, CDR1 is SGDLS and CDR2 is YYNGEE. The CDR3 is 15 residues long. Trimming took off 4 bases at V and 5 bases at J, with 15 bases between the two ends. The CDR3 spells CASSPTDSVTGELFF. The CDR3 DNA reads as TGTGCCAGCAGCCCCACCGACAGTGTGACCGGGGAGCTGTTTTTT.

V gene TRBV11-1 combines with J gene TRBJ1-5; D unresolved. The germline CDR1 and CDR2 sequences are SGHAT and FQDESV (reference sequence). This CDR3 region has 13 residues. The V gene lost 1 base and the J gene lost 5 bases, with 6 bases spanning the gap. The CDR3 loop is CASSLDRDQPQHF. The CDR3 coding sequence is TGTGCCAGCAGCTTAGACAGAGATCAGCCCCAGCATTTT.

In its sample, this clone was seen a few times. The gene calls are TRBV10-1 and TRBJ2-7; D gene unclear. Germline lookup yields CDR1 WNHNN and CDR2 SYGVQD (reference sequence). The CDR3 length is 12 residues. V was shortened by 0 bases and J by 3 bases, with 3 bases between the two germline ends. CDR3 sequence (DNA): TGCGCCAGCAGTGAGTCGAGCTACGAGCAGTACTTC. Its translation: CASSESSYEQYF.

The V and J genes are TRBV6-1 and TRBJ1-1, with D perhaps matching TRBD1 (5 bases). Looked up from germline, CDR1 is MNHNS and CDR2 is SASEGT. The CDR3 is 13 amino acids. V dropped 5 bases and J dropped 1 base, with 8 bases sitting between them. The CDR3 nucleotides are TGTGCCAGCAGTAAACAGGAGAACACTGAAGCTTTCTTT. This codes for CASSKQENTEAFF.

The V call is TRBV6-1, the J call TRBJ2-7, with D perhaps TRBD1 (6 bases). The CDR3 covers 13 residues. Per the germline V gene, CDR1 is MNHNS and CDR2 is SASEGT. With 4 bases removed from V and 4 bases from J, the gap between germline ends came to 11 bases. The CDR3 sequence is CASSAARGYEQYF. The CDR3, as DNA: TGTGCCAGCAGTGCGGCCAGGGGATACGAGCAGTACTTC.

The CDR3 protein is CASSSPPGNTIYF. In nucleotides, the CDR3 is TGTGCCAGCAGCTCCCCCCCGGGAAACACCATATATTTT. V and J are TRBV7-8 and TRBJ1-3; no definite D call. V was pared by 4 bases and J by 4 bases, with 8 bases between. Germline V CDR1 and CDR2: SGHVS, FQNEAQ. This CDR3 contains 13 residues.

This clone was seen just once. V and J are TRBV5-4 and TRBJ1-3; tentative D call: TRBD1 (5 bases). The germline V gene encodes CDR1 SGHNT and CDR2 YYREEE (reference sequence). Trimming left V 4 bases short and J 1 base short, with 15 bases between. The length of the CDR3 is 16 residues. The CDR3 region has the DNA TGTGCCAGCAGCCCCGGAGGGACCGAGTCTGGAAACACCATATATTTT. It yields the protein CASSPGGTESGNTIYF.

CDR3 DNA: TGTGCCAGCAGGGCGGACTACACAGATACGCAGTATTTT. It encodes CASRADYTDTQYF. The V call is TRBV2, the J call TRBJ2-3, with D tentatively TRBD2 (6 bases). This CDR3 is built from 13 residues. CDR1 is SNHLY and CDR2 is FYNNEI in the germline V gene. The V gene lost 6 bases and the J gene lost 2 bases, with 9 bases spanning the gap. The variable domain in full, with the rest retrieved from reference TRBV2 and TRBJ2-3, is EPEVTQTPSHQVTQMGQEVILRCVPISNHLYFYWYRQILGQKVEFLVSFYNNEISEKSEIFDDQFSVERPDGSNFTLKIRSTKLEDSAMYFCASRADYTDTQYFGPGTRLTVL.

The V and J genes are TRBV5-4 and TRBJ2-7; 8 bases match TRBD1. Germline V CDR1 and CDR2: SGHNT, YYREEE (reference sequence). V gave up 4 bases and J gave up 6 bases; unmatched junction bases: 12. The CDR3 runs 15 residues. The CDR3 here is CASSARTGKGGEQYF. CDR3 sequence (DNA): TGTGCCAGCAGCGCAAGGACAGGGAAAGGTGGCGAGCAGTACTTC.

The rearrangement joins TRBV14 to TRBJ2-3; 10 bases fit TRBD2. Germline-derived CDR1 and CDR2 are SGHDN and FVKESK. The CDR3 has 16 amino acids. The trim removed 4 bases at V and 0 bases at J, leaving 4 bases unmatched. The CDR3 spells CASSLRTSGSTDTQYF. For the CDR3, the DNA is TGTGCCAGCAGCCTCCGGACTAGCGGAAGCACAGATACGCAGTATTTT.

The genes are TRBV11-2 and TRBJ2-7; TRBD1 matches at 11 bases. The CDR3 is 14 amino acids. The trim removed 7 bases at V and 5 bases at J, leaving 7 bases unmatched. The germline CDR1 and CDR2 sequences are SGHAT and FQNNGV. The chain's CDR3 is CASTGQGAPHEQYF. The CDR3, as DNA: TGTGCCAGCACCGGACAGGGGGCTCCCCACGAGCAGTACTTC.

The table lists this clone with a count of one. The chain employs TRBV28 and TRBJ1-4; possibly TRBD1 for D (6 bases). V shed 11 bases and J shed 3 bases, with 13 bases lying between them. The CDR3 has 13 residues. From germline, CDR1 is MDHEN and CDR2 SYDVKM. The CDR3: CASRGDSNEKLFF. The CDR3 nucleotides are TGTGCCTCCAGGGGCGACTCTAATGAAAAACTGTTTTTT.

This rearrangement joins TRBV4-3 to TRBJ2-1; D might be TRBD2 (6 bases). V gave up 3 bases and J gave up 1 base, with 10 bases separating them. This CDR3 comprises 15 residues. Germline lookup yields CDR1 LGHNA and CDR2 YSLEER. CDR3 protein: CASSQVAESYNEQFF. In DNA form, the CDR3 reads TGCGCCAGCAGCCAGGTAGCGGAATCCTACAATGAGCAGTTCTTC.

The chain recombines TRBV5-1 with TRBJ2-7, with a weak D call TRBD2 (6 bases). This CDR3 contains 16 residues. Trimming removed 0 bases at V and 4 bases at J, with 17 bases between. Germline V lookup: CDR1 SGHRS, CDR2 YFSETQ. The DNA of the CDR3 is TGCGCCAGCAGCTTGGCCGGCGGGGCTTCGAAGTACGAGCAGTACTTC. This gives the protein CASSLAGGASKYEQYF.

The CDR3 DNA follows: TGTGCCAGCAGTCAAAACAGGGGGGGAGGAGAGACCCAGTACTTC. It encodes CASSQNRGGGETQYF. This chain uses TRBV6-1 with TRBJ2-5, with D perhaps matching TRBD1 (8 bases). The V and J ends lost 5 bases and 4 bases respectively, with 17 bases between them. Germline CDR1 is MNHNS and CDR2 is SASEGT. This CDR3 comprises 15 residues.

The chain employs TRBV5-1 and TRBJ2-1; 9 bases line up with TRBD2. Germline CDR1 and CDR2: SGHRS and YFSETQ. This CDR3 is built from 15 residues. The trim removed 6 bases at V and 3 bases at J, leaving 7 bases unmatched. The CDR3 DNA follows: TGCGCCAGCACTCTGGCGGGAGGGAGCTACAATGAGCAGTTCTTC. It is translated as CASTLAGGSYNEQFF.